This TCR beta chain was identified during a study of CD8 T cells in Susac syndrome. When the RNA was reverse transcribed, random hexamers were used with an input of roughly 0.45 to 1 ug. From the immunoSEQ multiplex PCR reads, TCRdb called clonotypes with MiXCR, one entry per CDR3 protein. The repertoire holds approximately 87,000 distinct CDR3 sequences, with approximately 96% as singletons. Patients with Susac syndrome met diagnostic criteria defined recently for definite or probable disease. TEMRA cells were FACS-enriched, with CD8+ and CD4+ T cells isolated negatively. The germline CDR1 and CDR2 sequences are MDHEN and SYDVKM. The germline V and J ends were trimmed by 8 bases and 10 bases, with 17 bases remaining between them. The CDR3 covers 13 residues.

The sequencing sample was made of CD8+ T cells from PBMCs. This sequence was found in a human donor with Susac syndrome. The chain has TRBV28 and TRBJ2-2; D is possibly TRBD1 or TRBD2 (5 bases each). In nucleotides, the CDR3 is TGTGCCAGCGCCGGTGGGGGAAAGGAGGAGCTGTTTTTT. This codes for CASAGGGKEELFF.